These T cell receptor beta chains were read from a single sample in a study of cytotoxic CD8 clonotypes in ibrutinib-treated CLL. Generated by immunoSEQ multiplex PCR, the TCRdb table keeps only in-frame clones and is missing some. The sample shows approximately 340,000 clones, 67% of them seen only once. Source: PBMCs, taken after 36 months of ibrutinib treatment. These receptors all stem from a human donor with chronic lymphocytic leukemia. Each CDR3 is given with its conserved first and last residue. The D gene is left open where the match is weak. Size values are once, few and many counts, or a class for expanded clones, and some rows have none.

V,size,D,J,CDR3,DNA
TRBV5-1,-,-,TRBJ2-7,CASSLRDTYEQYF,TGCGCCAGCAGCCTAAGGGATACCTACGAGCAGTACTTC
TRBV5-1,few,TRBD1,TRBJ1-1,CASSPDGQGWTEAFF,TGCGCCAGCAGCCCGGATGGACAGGGATGGACTGAAGCTTTCTTT
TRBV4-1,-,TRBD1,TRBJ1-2,CASSPDRVYGYTF,TGCGCCAGCAGTCCCGACAGGGTCTATGGCTACACCTTC
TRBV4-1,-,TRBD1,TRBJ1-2,CASSQTGVGGYTF,TGCGCCAGCAGCCAGACAGGGGTCGGCGGCTACACCTTC
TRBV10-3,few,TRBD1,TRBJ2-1,CAISESVTGAYNEQFF,TGTGCCATCAGTGAGAGTGTCACAGGGGCCTACAATGAGCAGTTCTTC
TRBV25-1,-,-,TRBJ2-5,CASSARDPQETQYF,TGTGCCAGCAGTGCCAGGGACCCACAAGAGACCCAGTACTTC
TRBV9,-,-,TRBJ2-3,CASGGFTDTQYF,TGTGCCAGCGGGGGGTTCACAGATACGCAGTATTTT
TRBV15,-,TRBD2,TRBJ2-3,CATEPGTRMIDTQYF,TGTGCCACCGAGCCGGGGACTAGGATGATAGATACGCAGTATTTT
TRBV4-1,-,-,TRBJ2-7,CASSQGHRKYEQYF,TGCGCCAGCAGCCAAGGTCACAGAAAATACGAGCAGTACTTC
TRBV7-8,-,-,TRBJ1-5,CASSLGRGSQPQHF,TGTGCCAGCAGCTTAGGTAGGGGATCGCAGCCCCAGCATTTT
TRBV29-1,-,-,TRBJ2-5,CSVGGQSETQYF,TGCAGCGTGGGGGGACAGTCTGAGACCCAGTACTTC
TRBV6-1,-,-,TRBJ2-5,CASSEWRSRETQYF,TGTGCCAGCAGTGAATGGAGGAGCCGAGAGACCCAGTACTTC
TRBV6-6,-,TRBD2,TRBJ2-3,CASRFSGSRTDTQYF,TGTGCCAGCAGGTTTAGCGGGAGCAGGACAGATACGCAGTATTTT
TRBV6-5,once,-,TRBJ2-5,CASSYAPGRETQYF,TGTGCCAGCAGTTACGCTCCGGGGAGAGAGACCCAGTACTTC
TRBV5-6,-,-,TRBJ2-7,CASSPLSFEQYF,TGTGCCAGCAGCCCGCTCTCATTCGAGCAGTACTTC
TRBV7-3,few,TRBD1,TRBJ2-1,CASSLRDRGRRAPYNEQFF,TGTGCCAGCAGCTTAAGGGACAGGGGGCGCCGGGCGCCTTACAATGAGCAGTTCTTC
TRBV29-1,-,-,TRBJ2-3,CSVEDTADSTDTQYF,TGCAGCGTTGAAGATACGGCAGACAGCACAGATACGCAGTATTTT
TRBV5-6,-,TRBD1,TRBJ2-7,CASSTVGDREYEQYF,TGTGCCAGCAGCACCGTGGGGGACAGGGAATACGAGCAGTACTTC
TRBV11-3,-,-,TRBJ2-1,CASSYTNRAGSSYNEQFF,TGTGCCAGCAGCTATACGAACCGGGCAGGGAGCTCCTACAATGAGCAGTTCTTC